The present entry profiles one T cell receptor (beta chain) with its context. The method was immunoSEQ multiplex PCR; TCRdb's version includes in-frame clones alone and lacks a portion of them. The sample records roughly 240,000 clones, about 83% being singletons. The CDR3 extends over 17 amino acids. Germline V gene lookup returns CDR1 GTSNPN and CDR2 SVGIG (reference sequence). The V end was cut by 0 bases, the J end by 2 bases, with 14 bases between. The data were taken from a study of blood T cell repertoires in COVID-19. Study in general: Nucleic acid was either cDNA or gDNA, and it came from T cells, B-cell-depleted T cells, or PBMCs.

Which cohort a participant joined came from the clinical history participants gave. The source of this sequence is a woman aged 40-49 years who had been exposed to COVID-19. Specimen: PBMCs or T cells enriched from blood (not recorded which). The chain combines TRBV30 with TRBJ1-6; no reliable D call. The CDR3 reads CAWSVHPGEAYNSPLHF. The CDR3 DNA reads TGTGCCTGGAGTGTACATCCCGGGGAGGCCTATAATTCACCCCTCCACTTT.